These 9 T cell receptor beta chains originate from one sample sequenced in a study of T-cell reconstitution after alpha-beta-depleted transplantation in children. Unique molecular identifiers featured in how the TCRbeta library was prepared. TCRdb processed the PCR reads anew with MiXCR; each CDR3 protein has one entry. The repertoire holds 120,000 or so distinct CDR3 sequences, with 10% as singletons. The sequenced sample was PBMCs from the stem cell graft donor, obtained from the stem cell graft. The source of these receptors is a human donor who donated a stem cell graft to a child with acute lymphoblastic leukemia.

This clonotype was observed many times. The CDR3 bases are TGCGCCAGCAGCTTGGAGAGGATAAACTATGGCTACACCTTC. Protein product: CASSLERINYGYTF. The gene calls are TRBV5-1 and TRBJ1-2; D is undetermined. Germline V lookup: CDR1 SGHRS, CDR2 YFSETQ. The CDR3 has 14 amino acids. Trimming took 0 bases from V and 2 from J, leaving 8 bases between them.

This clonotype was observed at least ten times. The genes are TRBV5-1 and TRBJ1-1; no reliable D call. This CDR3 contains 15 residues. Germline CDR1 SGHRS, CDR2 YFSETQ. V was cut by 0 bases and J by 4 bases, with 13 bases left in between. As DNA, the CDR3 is TGCGCCAGCAGCTTGGCCGGGCAGGCGAGCACTGAAGCTTTCTTT. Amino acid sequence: CASSLAGQASTEAFF.

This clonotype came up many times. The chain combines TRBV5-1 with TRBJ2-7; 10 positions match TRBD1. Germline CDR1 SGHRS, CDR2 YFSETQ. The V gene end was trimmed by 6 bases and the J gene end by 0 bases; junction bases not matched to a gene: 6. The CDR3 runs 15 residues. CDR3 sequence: CASTRQGAGSYEQYF. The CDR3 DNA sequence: TGCGCCAGCACAAGACAGGGGGCCGGCTCCTACGAGCAGTACTTC.

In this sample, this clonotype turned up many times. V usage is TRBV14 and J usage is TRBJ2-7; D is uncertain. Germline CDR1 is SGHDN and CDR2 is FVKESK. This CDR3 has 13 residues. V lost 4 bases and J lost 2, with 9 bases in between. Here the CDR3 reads CASSPLEAYEQYF. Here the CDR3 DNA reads TGTGCCAGCAGCCCCCTCGAGGCCTACGAGCAGTACTTC.

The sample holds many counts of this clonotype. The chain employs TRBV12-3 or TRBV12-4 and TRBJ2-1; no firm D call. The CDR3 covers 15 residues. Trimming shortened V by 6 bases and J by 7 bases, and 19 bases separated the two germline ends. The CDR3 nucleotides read TGTGCCAGCAGCCCAGCTATGCACAGATTAAATGAGCAGTTCTTC. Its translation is CASSPAMHRLNEQFF.

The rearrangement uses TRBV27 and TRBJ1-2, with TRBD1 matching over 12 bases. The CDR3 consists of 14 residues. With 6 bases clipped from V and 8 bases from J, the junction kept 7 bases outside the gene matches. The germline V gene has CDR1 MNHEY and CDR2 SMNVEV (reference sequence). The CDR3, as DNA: TGTGCCAGCAGGGCCGGGACAGGGGGCGCGGGCTACACCTTC. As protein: CASRAGTGGAGYTF.

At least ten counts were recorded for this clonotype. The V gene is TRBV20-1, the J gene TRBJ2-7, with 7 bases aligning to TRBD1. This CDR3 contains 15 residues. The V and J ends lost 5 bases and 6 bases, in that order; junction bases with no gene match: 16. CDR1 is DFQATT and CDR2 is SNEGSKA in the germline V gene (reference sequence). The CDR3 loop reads CSADHPGQRLFEQYF. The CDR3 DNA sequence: TGCAGTGCTGATCACCCGGGACAGAGGCTATTCGAGCAGTACTTC.

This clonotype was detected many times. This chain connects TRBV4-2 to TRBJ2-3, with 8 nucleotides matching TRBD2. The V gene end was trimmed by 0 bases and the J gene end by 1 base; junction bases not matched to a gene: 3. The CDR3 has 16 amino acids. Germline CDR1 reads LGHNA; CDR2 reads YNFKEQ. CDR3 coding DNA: TGTGCCAGCAGCCAAGATAGGCGGGGGGGCACAGATACGCAGTATTTT. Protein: CASSQDRRGGTDTQYF.

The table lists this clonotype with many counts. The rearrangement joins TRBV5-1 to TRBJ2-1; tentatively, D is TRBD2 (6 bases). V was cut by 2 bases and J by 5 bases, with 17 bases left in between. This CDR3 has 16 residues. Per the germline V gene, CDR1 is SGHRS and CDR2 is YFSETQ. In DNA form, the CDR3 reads TGCGCCAGCAGCTTTTCAGTTGGAGCGGGCAACAATGAGCAGTTCTTC. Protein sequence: CASSFSVGAGNNEQFF. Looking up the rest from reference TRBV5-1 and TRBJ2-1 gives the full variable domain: KAGVTQTPRYLIKTRGQQVTLSCSPISGHRSVSWYQQTPGQGLQFLFEYFSETQRNKGNFPGRFSGRQFSNSRSEMNVSTLELGDSALYLCASSFSVGAGNNEQFFGPGTRLTVL.